These T cell receptor beta chains were read from a single sample in a study of blood T cell repertoires in COVID-19. Assay used: immunoSEQ multiplex PCR; TCRdb lists only in-frame clones, some missing. Here the sample spans under 200,000 clones, roughly 84% being singletons. The sample consisted of peripheral blood. These receptors were taken from a man aged 35 to 55 with acute or convalescent COVID-19. Both conserved end residues are part of each CDR3. The order of the fields is V gene, CDR3 protein.

v_gene: TRBV28
CDR3aa: CATGTGPSEQYF

v_gene: TRBV6-6
CDR3aa: CASSNGNNDNQPQHF

v_gene: TRBV30
CDR3aa: CAWSSGTYEQYF

v_gene: TRBV13
CDR3aa: CASSLGHPAKNIQYF

v_gene: TRBV29-1
CDR3aa: CSVTIMRGTHSTDTQYF

v_gene: TRBV2
CDR3aa: CASSRVDLNTEAFF

v_gene: TRBV19
CDR3aa: CASSGQQETQYF

v_gene: TRBV11-3
CDR3aa: CASSLNGGTEQYF

v_gene: TRBV20-1
CDR3aa: CSASSGMGEQFF

v_gene: TRBV4-2
CDR3aa: CASSQNPGQGVGYGYTF

v_gene: TRBV15
CDR3aa: CATSSKAGGPYEQYF

v_gene: TRBV28
CDR3aa: CASRPSSSGNTIYF

v_gene: TRBV29-1
CDR3aa: CSVRQDINYGYTF

v_gene: TRBV6-5
CDR3aa: CASSFGTVNTEAFF

v_gene: TRBV10-3
CDR3aa: CAISPTGGDQPQHF

v_gene: TRBV11-2
CDR3aa: CASSTTTSGGETQYF

v_gene: TRBV7-9
CDR3aa: CASSFAGAMNTEAFF

v_gene: TRBV6-5
CDR3aa: CASSPRYGANYGYTF

v_gene: TRBV28
CDR3aa: CASSLSERGGNGELFF

v_gene: TRBV6-2/TRBV6-3
CDR3aa: CASSFRYEQYF

v_gene: TRBV5-1
CDR3aa: CASSPEGGYGYTF

v_gene: TRBV6-2/TRBV6-3
CDR3aa: CASSFKTGASYNEQFF

v_gene: TRBV6-4
CDR3aa: CASSDHRDRGLYEQFF

v_gene: TRBV5-1
CDR3aa: CASSLVGRVGTEAFF

v_gene: TRBV6-5
CDR3aa: CASIVQGPSNYGYTF

v_gene: TRBV24-1
CDR3aa: CATSGIAGELFF

v_gene: TRBV4-1
CDR3aa: CASRFGTANTEAFF

v_gene: TRBV4-2
CDR3aa: CASSRGQGLQETQYF